Presented here are 14 T cell receptor beta chains from one specimen sequenced in a study of T cells in Graves' hyperthyroidism and ophthalmopathy. It was RNA transcripts that yielded the amplified TCR beta CDR3 regions. The TCR CDR3 was amplified in a first-round RT-PCR using the HTBI primer set. TCRdb re-analysed the multiplex PCR reads in MiXCR, keeping a single row per CDR3 protein. The table includes roughly 530,000 distinct CDR3 sequences, over 15% detected once. The specimen was blood. These receptors all come from a woman in her late teens or twenties with Graves' ophthalmopathy.

This clonotype was recorded at least ten times. The rearrangement links TRBV7-2 to TRBJ2-1; D call uncertain. Trimming removed 1 base at V and 0 bases at J, with 7 bases between. Germline V gives CDR1 SGHTA, CDR2 FQGNSA. CDR3 length: 15 residues. The CDR3 bases are TGTGCCAGCAGCTTAGTGGTGAGCTCCTACAATGAGCAGTTCTTC. It translates to CASSLVVSSYNEQFF. The complete variable domain, with remaining parts taken from reference TRBV7-2 and TRBJ2-1, reads GAGVSQSPSNKVTEKGKDVELRCDPISGHTALYWYRQSLGQGLEFLIYFQGNSAPDKSGLPSDRFSAERTGGSVSTLTIQRTQQEDSAVYLCASSLVVSSYNEQFFGPGTRLTVL.

V is TRBV20-1 and J is TRBJ2-7; 9 bases are shared with TRBD1. Germline assignment: CDR1 DFQATT and CDR2 SNEGSKA (reference sequence). CDR3 length equals 15 residues. Trimming took 2 bases from V and 4 from J; bases not matched to a gene: 9. Here the CDR3 reads CSARLPTGGSYEQYF. In DNA, the CDR3 is TGCAGTGCTAGACTTCCTACAGGGGGCAGTTACGAGCAGTACTTC.

J is TRBJ2-3 and V is TRBV6-1, with 7 bases matching TRBD2. Trimming cost V 3 bases and J 0 bases; bases outside gene matches: 9. The CDR3 contains 17 residues. The germline V gene encodes CDR1 MNHNS and CDR2 SASEGT. The CDR3 coding sequence is TGTGCCAGCAGTGATGGCTCAAGGCGGGGGAGCACAGATACGCAGTATTTT. Its protein is CASSDGSRRGSTDTQYF.

At least ten counts were recorded for this clonotype. V gene TRBV7-8 combines with J gene TRBJ2-1, with 12 bases that match TRBD2. Germline CDR1 reads SGHVS; CDR2 reads FQNEAQ. The CDR3 extends over 16 amino acids. J was trimmed by 5 bases and V by 4 bases; bases with no gene match: 6. Here the CDR3 DNA reads TGTGCCAGCAGCTCGCGACTAGCGGGGGATAACAATGAGCAGTTCTTC. It encodes CASSSRLAGDNNEQFF. The whole variable domain, remainder taken from reference TRBV7-8 and TRBJ2-1, is GAGVSQSPRYKVAKRGQDVALRCDPISGHVSLFWYQQALGQGPEFLTYFQNEAQLDKSGLPSDRFFAERPEGSVSTLKIQRTQQEDSAVYLCASSSRLAGDNNEQFFGPGTRLTVL.

This clonotype was observed at least ten times. The V gene is TRBV7-2, the J gene TRBJ1-2; D not certain. The CDR3 sequence is 12 residues long. V lost 2 bases to trimming and J lost 5 bases, with 6 bases between them. Germline-derived CDR1 and CDR2 are SGHTA and FQGNSA. CDR3 nucleotide sequence: TGTGCCAGCAGCTTATCCGCTTATGGCTACACCTTC. Translating it yields CASSLSAYGYTF.

This chain links TRBV7-3 with TRBJ2-2; the D call may be TRBD1 or TRBD2 (5 bases each). The V gene lost 5 bases and the J gene lost 6 bases, with 13 bases spanning the gap. The CDR3 runs 14 residues. Germline CDR1 is SGHTA and CDR2 is FQGTGA. The CDR3 protein is CASSPYPGPGELFF. CDR3 in DNA: TGTGCCAGCAGCCCTTATCCGGGACCCGGGGAGCTGTTTTTT.

The chain employs TRBV7-9 and TRBJ2-7; tentative D call: TRBD2 (5 bases). The CDR3 consists of 16 residues. The germline gives CDR1 SEHNR, CDR2 FQNEAQ (reference sequence). Trimming removed 0 bases at V and 1 base at J, with 13 bases between. CDR3 nucleotide sequence: TGTGCCAGCAGCTTAGCGGGCTTTCAGCGGTCCTACGAGCAGTACTTC. This encodes CASSLAGFQRSYEQYF. The entire variable domain, with the rest obtained from reference TRBV7-9 and TRBJ2-7, is as follows: DTGVSQNPRHKITKRGQNVTFRCDPISEHNRLYWYRQTLGQGPEFLTYFQNEAQLEKSRLLSDRFSAERPKGSFSTLEIQRTEQGDSAMYLCASSLAGFQRSYEQYFGPGTRLTVT.

Ten or more counts support this clonotype. The V and J genes are TRBV6-1 and TRBJ2-5, with D possibly called TRBD1 or TRBD2 (5 bases each). CDR3 length: 12 residues. From germline, CDR1 is MNHNS and CDR2 SASEGT. The V end was cut by 4 bases, the J end by 5 bases, with 8 bases between. This CDR3 reads CASSVGDETQYF. DNA for the CDR3: TGTGCCAGCAGTGTGGGGGATGAGACCCAGTACTTC.

This clonotype was observed a few times. The chain recombines TRBV7-2 with TRBJ1-2; D not resolved. This CDR3 is built from 14 residues. V gave up 2 bases and J gave up 2 bases, with 9 bases separating them. Looked up from germline, CDR1 is SGHTA and CDR2 is FQGNSA. The CDR3 sequence: CASSLFNENYGYTF. In DNA form, the CDR3 reads TGTGCCAGCAGCTTATTTAACGAAAACTATGGCTACACCTTC.

This clonotype showed up just a few times. The V call is TRBV27, the J call TRBJ2-1; D ambiguous. Germline lookup yields CDR1 MNHEY and CDR2 SMNVEV (reference sequence). Trimming removed 8 bases from V and 7 bases from J, with 15 bases in between. This CDR3 contains 13 residues. The CDR3 DNA is TGTGCCAGCGGAGATTTGAGTAGAAATGAGCAGTTCTTC. Translating gives CASGDLSRNEQFF.

The chain combines TRBV5-1 with TRBJ1-2; 8 nucleotides match TRBD1. Losses at the gene ends were 0 bases for V and 0 bases for J; bases not matched to a gene: 7. The CDR3 covers 17 residues. In germline, CDR1 is SGHRS, CDR2 YFSETQ. The CDR3 is CASSLEGRGQANYGYTF. CDR3 nucleotides: TGCGCCAGCAGCTTGGAAGGCAGGGGGCAAGCTAACTATGGCTACACCTTC.

This clonotype has a count of ten or more. The chain is built from TRBV3-1 and TRBJ1-2; D ambiguous. The CDR3 is 12 amino acids. Looked up from germline, CDR1 is LGHDT and CDR2 is YNNKEL (reference sequence). V shed 2 bases and J shed 6 bases, with 7 bases lying between them. In nucleotides, the CDR3 is TGTGCCAGCAGCCAACTTACAGATGGCTACACCTTC. Its translation is CASSQLTDGYTF.

To note about this clonotype: This could be a read error, since a much larger clone is one nucleotide away. The chain recombines TRBV20-1 with TRBJ1-2; the D gene is possibly TRBD1 (6 bases). This CDR3 region has 15 residues. Germline V gene data show CDR1 as DFQATT and CDR2 as SNEGSKA (reference sequence). Trimming cost V 4 bases and J 2 bases, with 17 bases left between them. CDR3 nucleotide sequence: TGCAGTGCTAAAGACCGGGGGGGCCCCAACTATGGCTACACCTTC. Residues: CSAKDRGGPNYGYTF.

This clonotype came up many times. The gene calls are TRBV11-2 and TRBJ2-1, with TRBD2 matching over 7 bases. The CDR3 runs to 18 residues. J lost 3 bases, V lost 0 bases, and 11 bases had no gene match. The germline gives CDR1 SGHAT, CDR2 FQNNGV. Here the CDR3 reads CASSLDWSAGGIYNEQFF. For the CDR3, the DNA is TGTGCCAGCAGCTTAGATTGGTCGGCCGGGGGGATCTACAATGAGCAGTTCTTC.